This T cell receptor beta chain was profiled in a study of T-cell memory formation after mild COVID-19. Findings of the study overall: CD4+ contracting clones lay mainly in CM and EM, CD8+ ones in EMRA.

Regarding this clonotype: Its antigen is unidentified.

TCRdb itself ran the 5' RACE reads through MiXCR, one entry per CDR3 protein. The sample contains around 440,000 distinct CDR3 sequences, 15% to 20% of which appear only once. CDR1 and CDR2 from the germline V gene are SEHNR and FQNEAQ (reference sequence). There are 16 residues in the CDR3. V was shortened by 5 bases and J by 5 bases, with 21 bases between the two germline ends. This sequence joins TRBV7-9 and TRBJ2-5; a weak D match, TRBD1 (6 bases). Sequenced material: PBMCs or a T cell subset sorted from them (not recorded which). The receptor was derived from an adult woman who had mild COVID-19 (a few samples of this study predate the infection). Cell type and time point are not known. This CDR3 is CASSGRSSGVSETQYF. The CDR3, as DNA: TGTGCCAGCAGCGGGAGAAGTTCAGGGGTCAGCGAGACCCAGTACTTC. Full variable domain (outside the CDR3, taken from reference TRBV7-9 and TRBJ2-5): DTGVSQNPRHKITKRGQNVTFRCDPISEHNRLYWYRQTLGQGPEFLTYFQNEAQLEKSRLLSDRFSAERPKGSFSTLEIQRTEQGDSAMYLCASSGRSSGVSETQYFGPGTRLLVL.